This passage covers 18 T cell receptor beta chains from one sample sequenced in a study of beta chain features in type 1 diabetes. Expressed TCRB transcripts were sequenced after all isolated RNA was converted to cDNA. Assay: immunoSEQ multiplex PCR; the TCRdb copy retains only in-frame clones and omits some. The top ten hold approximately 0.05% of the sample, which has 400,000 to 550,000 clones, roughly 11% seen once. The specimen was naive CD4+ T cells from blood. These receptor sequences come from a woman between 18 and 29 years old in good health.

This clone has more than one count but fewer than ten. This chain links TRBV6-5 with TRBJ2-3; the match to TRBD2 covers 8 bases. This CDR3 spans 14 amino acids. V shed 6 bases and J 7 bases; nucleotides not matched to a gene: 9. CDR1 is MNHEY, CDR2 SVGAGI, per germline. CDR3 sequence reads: CASSRAGVVYTQYF. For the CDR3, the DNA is TGTGCCAGCAGCCGAGCGGGAGTAGTATATACGCAGTATTTT.

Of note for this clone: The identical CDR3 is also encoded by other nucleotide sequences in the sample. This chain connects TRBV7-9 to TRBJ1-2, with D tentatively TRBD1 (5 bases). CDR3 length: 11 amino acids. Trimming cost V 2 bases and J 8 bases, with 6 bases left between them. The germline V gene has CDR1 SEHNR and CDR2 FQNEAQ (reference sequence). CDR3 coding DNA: TGTGCCAGCAGCTTAAAGGGGGGCTACACCTTC. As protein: CASSLKGGYTF. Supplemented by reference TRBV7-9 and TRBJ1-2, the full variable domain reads DTGVSQNPRHKITKRGQNVTFRCDPISEHNRLYWYRQTLGQGPEFLTYFQNEAQLEKSRLLSDRFSAERPKGSFSTLEIQRTEQGDSAMYLCASSLKGGYTFGSGTRLTVV.

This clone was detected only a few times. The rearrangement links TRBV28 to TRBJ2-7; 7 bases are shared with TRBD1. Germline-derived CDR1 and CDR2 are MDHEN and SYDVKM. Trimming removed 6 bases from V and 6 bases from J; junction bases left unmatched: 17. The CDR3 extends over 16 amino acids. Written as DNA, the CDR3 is TGTGCCAGCAGCTCCCCCTCCGGGACAGCAGGGAGCGAGCAGTACGTC. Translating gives CASSSPSGTAGSEQYV.

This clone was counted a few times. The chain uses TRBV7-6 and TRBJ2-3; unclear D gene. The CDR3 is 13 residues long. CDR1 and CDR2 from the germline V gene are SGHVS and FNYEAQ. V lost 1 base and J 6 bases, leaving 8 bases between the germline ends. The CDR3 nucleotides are TGTGCCAGCAGCTTAGTTGAGTCCGATACGCAGTATTTT. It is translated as CASSLVESDTQYF.

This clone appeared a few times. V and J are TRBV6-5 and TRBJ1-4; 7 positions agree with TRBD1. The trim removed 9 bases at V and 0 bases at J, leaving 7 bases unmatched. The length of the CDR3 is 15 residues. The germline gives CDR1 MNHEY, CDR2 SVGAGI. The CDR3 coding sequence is TGTGCCAGTTCGGGGACAGATGCAACTAATGAAAAACTGTTTTTT. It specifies CASSGTDATNEKLFF.

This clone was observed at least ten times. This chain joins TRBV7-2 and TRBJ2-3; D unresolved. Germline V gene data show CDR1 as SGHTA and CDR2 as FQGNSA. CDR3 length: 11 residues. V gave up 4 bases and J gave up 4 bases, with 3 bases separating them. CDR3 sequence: CASSSADTQYF. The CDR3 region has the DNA TGTGCCAGCAGCTCCGCAGATACGCAGTATTTT. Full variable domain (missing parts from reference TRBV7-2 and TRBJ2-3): GAGVSQSPSNKVTEKGKDVELRCDPISGHTALYWYRQSLGQGLEFLIYFQGNSAPDKSGLPSDRFSAERTGGSVSTLTIQRTQQEDSAVYLCASSSADTQYFGPGTRLTVL.

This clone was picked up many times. Here the CDR3 DNA reads TGTGCCTGGAGGATAGCGGGAGGGCCGCACGAGCAGTACTTC. Translated: CAWRIAGGPHEQYF. The chain combines TRBV30 with TRBJ2-7; 11 nucleotides line up with TRBD2. Trimming removed 3 bases from V and 5 bases from J; junction bases left unmatched: 6. Germline CDR1 reads GTSNPN; CDR2 reads SVGIG (reference sequence). The CDR3 has 14 residues.

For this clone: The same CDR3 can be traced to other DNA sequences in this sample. CDR3 nucleotide sequence: TGCAGTGCTAGACGGAATGAGCAGTTCTTC. Translation: CSARRNEQFF. The chain joins TRBV20-1 to TRBJ2-1; no firm D call. The V end was cut by 2 bases, the J end by 7 bases, with 3 bases between. Germline V gene sequence: CDR1 DFQATT, CDR2 SNEGSKA (reference sequence). CDR3 length equals 10 residues.

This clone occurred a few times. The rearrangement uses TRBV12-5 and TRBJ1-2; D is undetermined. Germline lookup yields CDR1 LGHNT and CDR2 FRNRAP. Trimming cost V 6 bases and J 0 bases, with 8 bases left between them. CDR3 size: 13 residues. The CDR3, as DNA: TGTGCTAGTGGCATTACACCTAACTATGGCTACACCTTC. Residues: CASGITPNYGYTF.

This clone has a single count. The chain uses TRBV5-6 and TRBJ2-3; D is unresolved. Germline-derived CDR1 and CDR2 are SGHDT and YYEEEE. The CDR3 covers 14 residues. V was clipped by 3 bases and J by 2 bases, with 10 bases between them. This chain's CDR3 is CASSSIPDTDTQYF. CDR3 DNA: TGTGCCAGCAGCTCAATCCCCGACACAGATACGCAGTATTTT.

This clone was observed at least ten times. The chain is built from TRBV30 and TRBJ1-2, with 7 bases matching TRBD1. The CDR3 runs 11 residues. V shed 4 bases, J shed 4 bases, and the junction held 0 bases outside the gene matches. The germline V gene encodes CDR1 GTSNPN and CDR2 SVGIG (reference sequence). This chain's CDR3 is CAWNRGYGYTF. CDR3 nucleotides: TGTGCCTGGAACAGGGGCTATGGCTACACCTTC.

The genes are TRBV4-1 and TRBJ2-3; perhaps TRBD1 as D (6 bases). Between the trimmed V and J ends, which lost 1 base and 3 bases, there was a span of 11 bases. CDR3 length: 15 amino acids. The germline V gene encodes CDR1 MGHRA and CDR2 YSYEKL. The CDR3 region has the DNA TGCGCCAGCAGCCAAGTGGGGGCAGGGACAGATACGCAGTATTTT. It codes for CASSQVGAGTDTQYF.

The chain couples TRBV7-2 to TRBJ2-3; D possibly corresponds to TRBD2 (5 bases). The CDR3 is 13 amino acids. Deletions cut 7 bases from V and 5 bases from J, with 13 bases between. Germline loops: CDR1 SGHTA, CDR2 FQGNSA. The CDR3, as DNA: TGTGCCAGCAACTTCCGAGCGGTAGATACGCAGTATTTT. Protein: CASNFRAVDTQYF.

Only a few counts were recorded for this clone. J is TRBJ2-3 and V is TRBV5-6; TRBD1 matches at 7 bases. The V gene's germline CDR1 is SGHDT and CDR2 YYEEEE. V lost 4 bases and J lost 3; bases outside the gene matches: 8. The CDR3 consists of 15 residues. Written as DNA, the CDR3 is TGTGCCAGCAGCGGAAGGCCAGGGGGAACAGATACGCAGTATTTT. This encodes CASSGRPGGTDTQYF.

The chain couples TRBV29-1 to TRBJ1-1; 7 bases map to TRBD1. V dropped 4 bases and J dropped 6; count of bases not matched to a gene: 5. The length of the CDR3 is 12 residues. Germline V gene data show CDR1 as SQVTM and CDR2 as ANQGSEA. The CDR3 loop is CSVGIQGSEAFF. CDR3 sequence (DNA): TGCAGCGTTGGGATACAGGGGTCTGAAGCTTTCTTT.

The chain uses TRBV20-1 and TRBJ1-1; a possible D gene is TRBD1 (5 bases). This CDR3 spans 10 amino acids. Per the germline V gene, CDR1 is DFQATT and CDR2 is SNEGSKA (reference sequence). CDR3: CSVSAGRAFF. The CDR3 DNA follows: TGCAGCGTATCGGCAGGGCGGGCTTTCTTT.

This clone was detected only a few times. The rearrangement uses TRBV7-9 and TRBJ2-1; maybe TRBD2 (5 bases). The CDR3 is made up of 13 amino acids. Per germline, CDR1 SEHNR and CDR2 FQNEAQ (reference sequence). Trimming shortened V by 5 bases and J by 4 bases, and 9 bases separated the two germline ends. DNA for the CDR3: TGTGCCAGCAGCCAGGACTCATACAATGAGCAGTTCTTC. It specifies CASSQDSYNEQFF.

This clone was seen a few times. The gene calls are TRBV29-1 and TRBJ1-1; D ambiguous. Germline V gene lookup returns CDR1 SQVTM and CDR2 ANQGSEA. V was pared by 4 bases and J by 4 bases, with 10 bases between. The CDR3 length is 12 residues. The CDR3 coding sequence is TGCAGCGTTGGGCGTGAGTTCACTGAAGCTTTCTTT. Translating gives CSVGREFTEAFF.